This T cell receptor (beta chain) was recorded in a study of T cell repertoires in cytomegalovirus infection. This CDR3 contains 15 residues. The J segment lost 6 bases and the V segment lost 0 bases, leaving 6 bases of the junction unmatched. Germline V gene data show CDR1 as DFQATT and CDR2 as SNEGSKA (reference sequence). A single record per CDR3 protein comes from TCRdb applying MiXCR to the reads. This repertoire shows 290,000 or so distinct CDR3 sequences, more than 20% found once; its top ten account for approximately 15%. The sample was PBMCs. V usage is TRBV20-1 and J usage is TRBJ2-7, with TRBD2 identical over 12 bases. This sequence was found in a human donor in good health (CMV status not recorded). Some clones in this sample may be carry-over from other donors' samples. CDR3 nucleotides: TGCAGTGCTAGAGATCAGGAACTAGCGGGAGGCGAGCAGTACTTC. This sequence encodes CSARDQELAGGEQYF.